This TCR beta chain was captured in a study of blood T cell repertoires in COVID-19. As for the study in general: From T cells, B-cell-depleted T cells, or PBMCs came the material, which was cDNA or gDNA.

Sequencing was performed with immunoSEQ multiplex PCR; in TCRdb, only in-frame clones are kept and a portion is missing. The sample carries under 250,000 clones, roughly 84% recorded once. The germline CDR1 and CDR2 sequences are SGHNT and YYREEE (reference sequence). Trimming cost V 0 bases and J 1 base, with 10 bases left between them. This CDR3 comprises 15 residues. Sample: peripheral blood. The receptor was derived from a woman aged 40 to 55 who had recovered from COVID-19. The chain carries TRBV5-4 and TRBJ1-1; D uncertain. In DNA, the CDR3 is TGTGCCAGCAGCTTGGCGTGGGCAGCGAACACTGAAGCTTTCTTT. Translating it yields CASSLAWAANTEAFF.